These 32 T cell receptor beta chains were sequenced from one sample in a study of beta chain features in type 1 diabetes (dated by TCRdb to 2016 to 2019). The method was the immunoSEQ multiplex PCR assay. The High Capacity cDNA Reverse Transcription Kit was used to reverse transcribe all of the isolated RNA, meaning that expressed TCRB transcripts were what got sequenced. The immuneACCESS repertoire file appears here via TCRdb, limited to in-frame rearrangements. These files lack a portion of the clones; in checked studies, under half of the deficit traces to unresolved V genes, and the cause of the others is not known. Here the sample has hundreds of thousands of clones; roughly 12% occur a single time. Around 0.015% of the sample goes to the ten largest clones. The sample consisted of naive CD4+ T cells from blood. This sample's cell subset or site label indicates: true naive CD4+ T cells. The receptors stem from a man aged 18 to 29 in good health.

This clone came up a few times. The chain employs TRBV28 and TRBJ2-7; TRBD1 agrees at 8 bases. The junction had 7 bases not matched to a gene; V was cut back by 8 bases and J by 1 base. There are 14 residues in the CDR3. The germline V gene has CDR1 MDHEN and CDR2 SYDVKM. CDR3 coding DNA: TGTGCCAGCTTAGACAGGGGTCTTTCCTACGAGCAGTACTTC. It translates to CASLDRGLSYEQYF.

This clone occurred many times. This chain links TRBV7-9 with TRBJ2-3; D uncertain. Trimming removed 2 bases from V and 3 bases from J, with 9 bases in between. The CDR3 covers 14 residues. The germline gives CDR1 SEHNR, CDR2 FQNEAQ (reference sequence). The CDR3 DNA reads as TGTGCCAGCAGCTTATCCCTAGGAACAGATACGCAGTATTTT. Encoded protein: CASSLSLGTDTQYF. Variable domain in full (rest from reference TRBV7-9 and TRBJ2-3): DTGVSQNPRHKITKRGQNVTFRCDPISEHNRLYWYRQTLGQGPEFLTYFQNEAQLEKSRLLSDRFSAERPKGSFSTLEIQRTEQGDSAMYLCASSLSLGTDTQYFGPGTRLTVL.

In nucleotides, the CDR3 is TGTGCCAGTTCGCGGGAGGGATATAACACCGGGGAGCTGTTTTTT. This encodes CASSREGYNTGELFF. The rearrangement links TRBV19 to TRBJ2-2; 9 bases line up with TRBD2. In germline, CDR1 is LNHDA, CDR2 SQIVND (reference sequence). The V gene end was trimmed by 8 bases and the J gene end by 2 bases; junction bases not matched to a gene: 6. The CDR3 is 15 amino acids.

The rearrangement uses TRBV6-5 and TRBJ2-5; D is ambiguous. CDR1 and CDR2 from the germline V gene are MNHEY and SVGAGI. Trimming removed 0 bases from V and 1 base from J, with 6 bases in between. The CDR3 runs to 14 residues. CDR3 DNA sequence: TGTGCCAGCAGTTACTCCCAGGCCCAAGAGACCCAGTACTTC. Residues: CASSYSQAQETQYF.

A few counts support this clone. The genes are TRBV7-2 and TRBJ2-7; 8 bases line up with TRBD1. Germline CDR1 and CDR2: SGHTA and FQGNSA. CDR3 length: 15 residues. Losses at the gene ends were 1 base for V and 2 bases for J; bases not matched to a gene: 4. The CDR3 DNA sequence: TGTGCCAGCAGCTTAGTTGCGGACAGGGCCTACGAGCAGTACTTC. This sequence encodes CASSLVADRAYEQYF.

The chain couples TRBV4-1 to TRBJ2-1, with 13 bases lining up with TRBD2. In germline, CDR1 is MGHRA, CDR2 YSYEKL. CDR3 length equals 17 residues. After removal of 1 base from V and 4 bases from J, the junction contained 4 bases not matched to a gene. This CDR3 reads CASSQAGLAGPYNEQFF. DNA for the CDR3: TGCGCCAGCAGCCAAGCGGGACTAGCGGGACCTTACAATGAGCAGTTCTTC.

The V gene is TRBV2, the J gene TRBJ1-5, with 10 bases that match TRBD1. Germline CDR1 and CDR2: SNHLY and FYNNEI. The CDR3 totals 16 residues. V lost 3 bases and J lost 0; bases outside the gene matches: 2. This CDR3 is CASSDRTGGSNQPQHF. The CDR3 DNA reads TGTGCCAGCAGTGATCGGACAGGGGGTAGCAATCAGCCCCAGCATTTT.

This clone turned up a few times. V gene TRBV4-3 combines with J gene TRBJ2-2; 15 bases are a match to TRBD2. V shed 3 bases, J shed 12 bases, and the junction held 11 bases outside the gene matches. Per germline, CDR1 LGHNA and CDR2 YSLEER. The CDR3 has 17 residues. The DNA of the CDR3 is TGCGCCAGCAGCCAGGGCGGTGGACTAGCGGGAGGGAGGAAGCTGTTTTTT. Amino acid sequence: CASSQGGGLAGGRKLFF.

This clone has just a few counts. The chain couples TRBV5-1 to TRBJ1-2; 10 bases map to TRBD1. Germline-derived CDR1 and CDR2 are SGHRS and YFSETQ. The V and J ends lost 0 bases and 7 bases, in that order; junction bases with no gene match: 12. The CDR3 length is 17 residues. CDR3 region: CASSLGRDRGGPGGYTF. CDR3 coding DNA: TGCGCCAGCAGCTTGGGCCGGGACAGGGGAGGCCCGGGTGGCTACACCTTC. Full variable domain (outside the CDR3, taken from reference TRBV5-1 and TRBJ1-2): KAGVTQTPRYLIKTRGQQVTLSCSPISGHRSVSWYQQTPGQGLQFLFEYFSETQRNKGNFPGRFSGRQFSNSRSEMNVSTLELGDSALYLCASSLGRDRGGPGGYTFGSGTRLTVV.

V gene TRBV7-2 combines with J gene TRBJ2-3; D is perhaps TRBD2 (6 bases). The germline gives CDR1 SGHTA, CDR2 FQGNSA. The CDR3 spans 15 residues. The V gene lost 5 bases and the J gene lost 4 bases, with 16 bases spanning the gap. The CDR3 DNA reads as TGTGCCAGCAGCCCCGATCGGGGGATGGCAGATACGCAGTATTTT. Its protein is CASSPDRGMADTQYF.

The chain has TRBV5-1 and TRBJ1-5, with 8 bases that match TRBD1. The germline V gene has CDR1 SGHRS and CDR2 YFSETQ. V shed 4 bases and J 2 bases; nucleotides not matched to a gene: 2. This CDR3 spans 14 amino acids. CDR3 residues: CASSPTGGNQPQHF. The DNA for the CDR3 is TGCGCCAGCAGCCCGACAGGGGGCAATCAGCCCCAGCATTTT.

About this clone itself: Additional DNA sequences in this sample encode the identical CDR3. The chain couples TRBV18 to TRBJ2-5; D unresolved. This CDR3 contains 11 residues. Germline V gene sequence: CDR1 KGHSH, CDR2 LQKENI. Trimming took off 3 bases at V and 4 bases at J, with 3 bases between the two ends. DNA for the CDR3: TGTGCCAGCTCACCCCGAGAGACCCAGTACTTC. Translated, it gives CASSPRETQYF.

The V call is TRBV28, the J call TRBJ2-1, with D possibly being TRBD1 (6 bases). Deletions cut 4 bases from V and 7 bases from J, with 20 bases between. This CDR3 contains 16 residues. Germline V gives CDR1 MDHEN, CDR2 SYDVKM. The CDR3 DNA reads as TGTGCCAGCAGTTGGGTCCTACCAGGGGCTCATAATGAGCAGTTCTTC. Translated, it gives CASSWVLPGAHNEQFF.

This clone has more than one count but fewer than ten. V is TRBV18 and J is TRBJ1-1; no reliable D call. Trimming removed 4 bases from V and 1 base from J, with 7 bases in between. The CDR3 runs 13 residues. The germline CDR1 and CDR2 sequences are KGHSH and LQKENI. The CDR3 DNA reads TGTGCCAGCTCACTACAGCCGAACACTGAAGCTTTCTTT. As protein: CASSLQPNTEAFF.

This clone was found a few times. This sequence joins TRBV7-6 and TRBJ2-6, with no clear D. This CDR3 has 14 amino acids. V was cut by 4 bases and J by 4 bases, with 8 bases left in between. Germline values: CDR1 SGHVS, CDR2 FNYEAQ. The CDR3, as DNA: TGTGCCAGCAGCTCTCCGGAGGGGGCCAACGTCCTGACTTTC. Its translation is CASSSPEGANVLTF.

The chain recombines TRBV28 with TRBJ2-7, with 9 bases aligning to TRBD2. Unmatched junction bases numbered 6, after V lost 3 bases and J lost 3 bases. The germline V gene encodes CDR1 MDHEN and CDR2 SYDVKM. The CDR3 is made up of 15 amino acids. The CDR3 sequence is CASSFGLANLYEQYF. The CDR3 DNA reads TGTGCCAGCAGTTTTGGACTAGCGAACCTCTACGAGCAGTACTTC. The entire variable domain, with the rest obtained from reference TRBV28 and TRBJ2-7, is as follows: DVKVTQSSRYLVKRTGEKVFLECVQDMDHENMFWYRQDPGLGLRLIYFSYDVKMKEKGDIPEGYSVSREKKERFSLILESASTNQTSMYLCASSFGLANLYEQYFGPGTRLTVT.

This chain joins TRBV29-1 and TRBJ1-3; D is undetermined. The CDR3 is made up of 13 amino acids. Germline CDR1 SQVTM, CDR2 ANQGSEA. V lost 7 bases and J lost 0, with 10 bases in between. The CDR3 DNA reads TGCAGCGCCCGGGTGTCCTCTGGAAACACCATATATTTT. Its translation is CSARVSSGNTIYF. The variable domain in full, with the rest retrieved from reference TRBV29-1 and TRBJ1-3, is SAVISQKPSRDICQRGTSLTIQCQVDSQVTMMFWYRQQPGQSLTLIATANQGSEATYESGFVIDKFPISRPNLTFSTLTVSNMSPEDSSIYLCSARVSSGNTIYFGEGSWLTVV.

This chain connects TRBV19 to TRBJ1-5, with TRBD1 matching over 8 bases. The CDR3 is made up of 14 amino acids. The germline CDR1 and CDR2 sequences are LNHDA and SQIVND (reference sequence). The trim removed 6 bases at V and 8 bases at J, leaving 9 bases unmatched. The CDR3 here is CASSGQGIGEPQHF. The DNA of the CDR3 is TGTGCCAGTAGCGGACAGGGCATTGGGGAGCCCCAGCATTTT.

The chain uses TRBV5-6 and TRBJ2-5; 10 nucleotides agree with TRBD1. Germline assignment: CDR1 SGHDT and CDR2 YYEEEE. CDR3 size: 13 residues. V was pared by 4 bases and J by 4 bases, with 1 base of the junction left unmatched. CDR3: CASSGQGGETQYF. The CDR3 DNA reads TGTGCCAGCAGCGGACAGGGGGGAGAGACCCAGTACTTC. The full variable domain, with the rest looked up from reference TRBV5-6 and TRBJ2-5, is DAGVTQSPTHLIKTRGQQVTLRCSPKSGHDTVSWYQQALGQGPQFIFQYYEEEERQRGNFPDRFSGHQFPNYSSELNVNALLLGDSALYLCASSGQGGETQYFGPGTRLLVL.

This clone turned up a few times. This chain uses TRBV7-8 with TRBJ1-2; D is unclear. The germline gives CDR1 SGHVS, CDR2 FQNEAQ. V lost 3 bases and J lost 2, with 4 bases in between. This CDR3 is built from 12 residues. The CDR3: CASSFSNYGYTF. The CDR3 nucleotides are TGTGCCAGCAGCTTTAGCAACTATGGCTACACCTTC.

The chain combines TRBV7-2 with TRBJ1-5, with TRBD1 matching 7 bases. The CDR3 is 15 residues long. CDR1 is SGHTA and CDR2 is FQGNSA in the germline V gene. Trimming removed 6 bases from V and 0 bases from J; junction bases left unmatched: 5. This CDR3 reads CASRWTGASNQPQHF. The DNA of the CDR3 is TGTGCCAGCAGATGGACAGGCGCTAGCAATCAGCCCCAGCATTTT.

This clone occurred a few times. The J gene is TRBJ1-2, the V gene TRBV30; 8 bases are shared with TRBD1. This CDR3 is built from 11 residues. With 4 bases clipped from V and 8 bases from J, the junction kept 3 bases outside the gene matches. Germline CDR1 is GTSNPN and CDR2 is SVGIG (reference sequence). Here the CDR3 DNA reads TGTGCCTGGACAGGGGGCGCGGGCTACACCTTC. This gives the protein CAWTGGAGYTF.

This clone was detected only a few times. The chain carries TRBV10-3 and TRBJ2-3; 9 nucleotides agree with TRBD2. V gave up 2 bases and J gave up 11 bases; unmatched junction bases: 8. Germline V lookup: CDR1 ENHRY, CDR2 SYGVKD. CDR3 size: 14 residues. The CDR3 DNA is TGTGCCATCAGTGAGCCCCCAGCGGGAGGTGAGCAGTATTTT. It specifies CAISEPPAGGEQYF.

This clone was observed a few times. The rearrangement uses TRBV27 and TRBJ2-3, with D possibly matching TRBD2 (5 bases). The germline V and J ends were trimmed by 8 bases and 0 bases, with 18 bases remaining between them. Germline CDR1 reads MNHEY; CDR2 reads SMNVEV (reference sequence). The CDR3 totals 16 residues. The CDR3 region is CASRGLLGPSTDTQYF. The CDR3, as DNA: TGTGCCAGCCGTGGGTTACTAGGGCCGAGCACAGATACGCAGTATTTT.

This clone showed up just a few times. This chain uses TRBV29-1 with TRBJ1-1; maybe TRBD1 (6 bases). CDR3 length: 14 amino acids. Germline V gene data show CDR1 as SQVTM and CDR2 as ANQGSEA. V shed 6 bases and J shed 1 base, with 15 bases lying between them. CDR3 loop: CSVGRGGANTEAFF. CDR3 coding DNA: TGCAGCGTGGGGCGCGGGGGGGCGAACACTGAAGCTTTCTTT.

This clone has a handful of counts. This chain joins TRBV5-4 and TRBJ1-1; unclear D gene. Per germline, CDR1 SGHNT and CDR2 YYREEE (reference sequence). This CDR3 is 14 amino acids long. V lost 4 bases, J lost 1 base, and 11 bases lay in between. Here the CDR3 reads CASSESRGNTEAFF. The CDR3 DNA reads as TGTGCCAGCAGCGAAAGCCGGGGGAACACTGAAGCTTTCTTT. The full variable domain, with the rest looked up from reference TRBV5-4 and TRBJ1-1, is ETGVTQSPTHLIKTRGQQVTLRCSSQSGHNTVSWYQQALGQGPQFIFQYYREEENGRGNFPPRFSGLQFPNYSSELNVNALELDDSALYLCASSESRGNTEAFFGQGTRLTVV.

The chain employs TRBV30 and TRBJ1-5, with D perhaps TRBD1 (6 bases). Between the trimmed V and J ends, which lost 6 bases and 8 bases, there was a span of 17 bases. The CDR3 loop spans 13 amino acids. Germline V gives CDR1 GTSNPN, CDR2 SVGIG (reference sequence). DNA for the CDR3: TGTGCCTGTAAAACAGGGAGCCGGGAGCCCCAGCATTTT. It is translated as CACKTGSREPQHF.

J is TRBJ2-7 and V is TRBV7-2, with 8 bases lining up with TRBD1. Trimming removed 0 bases from V and 1 base from J; junction bases left unmatched: 2. The CDR3 covers 15 residues. Germline lookup yields CDR1 SGHTA and CDR2 FQGNSA. Here the CDR3 DNA reads TGTGCCAGCAGCTTAGCCGGGACAGGATCCTACGAGCAGTACTTC. Residues: CASSLAGTGSYEQYF.

The genes are TRBV5-1 and TRBJ2-6, with a tentative D call TRBD2 (7 bases). Trimming removed 7 bases at V and 0 bases at J, with 14 bases between. Germline loops: CDR1 SGHRS, CDR2 YFSETQ. The CDR3 contains 16 residues. CDR3 nucleotides: TGCGCCAGCTGGGACGGGGGGCACTCTGGGGCCAACGTCCTGACTTTC. Its translation: CASWDGGHSGANVLTF.

This clone was counted between two and nine times. V is TRBV27 and J is TRBJ1-2, with TRBD1 matching 9 bases. Trimming at V came to 8 bases and at J to 4 bases, leaving 8 bases not matched to a gene. The CDR3 extends over 14 amino acids. Germline CDR1 is MNHEY and CDR2 is SMNVEV (reference sequence). The chain's CDR3 is CASRGTGSLYGYTF. CDR3 sequence (DNA): TGTGCCAGCCGCGGGACAGGGTCCCTCTATGGCTACACCTTC.

This clone was seen more than once but under ten times. The chain is built from TRBV7-7 and TRBJ2-5; 8 nucleotides match TRBD2. Germline CDR1 reads SSHAT; CDR2 reads FNYEAQ (reference sequence). The CDR3 loop spans 14 amino acids. Unmatched junction bases numbered 7, after V lost 5 bases and J lost 5 bases. The CDR3 nucleotides read TGTGCCAGCAGCGCAGCGGGGGCGGAGGAGACCCAGTACTTC. Its translation is CASSAAGAEETQYF.

This clone appeared a few times. The rearrangement joins TRBV7-9 to TRBJ2-2, with 8 bases fitting TRBD1. Germline V gene data show CDR1 as SEHNR and CDR2 as FQNEAQ (reference sequence). The CDR3 consists of 16 residues. V was pared by 5 bases and J by 4 bases, with 9 bases of the junction left unmatched. DNA for the CDR3: TGTGCCAGCAGCGCGGACAGGGAAGTGGGCACCGGGGAGCTGTTTTTT. Its protein is CASSADREVGTGELFF. The variable domain in full, with the rest retrieved from reference TRBV7-9 and TRBJ2-2, is DTGVSQNPRHKITKRGQNVTFRCDPISEHNRLYWYRQTLGQGPEFLTYFQNEAQLEKSRLLSDRFSAERPKGSFSTLEIQRTEQGDSAMYLCASSADREVGTGELFFGEGSRLTVL.